This note documents a single T cell receptor beta chain sequence. Its antigen is still unknown. This sample was included in a study of cytomegalovirus exposure and HLA in healthy donors. Study conclusions and caveats: According to a subsequent analysis, TCR clusters identified in the first cohort showed a tendency to co-occur across the roughly 110 validation repertoires.

Libraries were prepared by immunoSEQ multiplex PCR; TCRdb keeps only in-frame clonotypes and omits some of them. The data contain over 150,000 clones, 86% of them singletons. CDR3 length: 15 residues. Trimming cost V 0 bases and J 4 bases, with 12 bases left between them. Germline-derived CDR1 and CDR2 are SGDLS and YYNGEE. The material sequenced was PBMCs. The chain couples TRBV9 to TRBJ2-3; maybe TRBD2 (6 bases). The TCR originated in a human donor in good health. Here the CDR3 DNA reads TGTGCCAGCAGCGTAGGGGAGGTCTTCCCAGATACGCAGTATTTT. Protein sequence: CASSVGEVFPDTQYF.